This T cell receptor (beta chain) was sequenced in a study of post-analysis software for immune sequencing data. Study findings and constraints: The normalized Chao1 diversity of multiple sclerosis patients was significantly lower than that of controls.

This clonotype was recorded a few times. What it binds is unknown. A clone one base away is much larger, so this may be a read error. Unique molecular identifiers were carried by the TCR beta cDNA libraries. One entry per CDR3 protein, called by TCRdb with MiXCR from the PCR reads. The data show some 240,000 distinct CDR3 sequences, 30% to 45% seen once. The specimen sequenced was blood. The clonotype comes from a girl aged 10-17 years with multiple sclerosis.

CDR3 sequence (DNA): TGCAGTGCTAGGGACAGTCCATTATGGGATACGCAGTATTTT. Translating gives CSARDSPLWDTQYF. The chain links TRBV20-1 to TRBJ2-3; a possible D gene is TRBD1 (6 bases). V dropped 3 bases and J dropped 6 bases, with 16 bases sitting between them. This CDR3 contains 14 residues. The germline V gene encodes CDR1 DFQATT and CDR2 SNEGSKA (reference sequence).